This T cell receptor (beta chain) was captured in a study of cytomegalovirus exposure and HLA in healthy donors. Across the study: One earlier analysis, a look at 180 million or so T cells, found about 100 million unique TCR beta sequences.

PCR primers comprised 60 Vbeta and 13 Jbeta primers. The table came from immunoSEQ multiplex PCR; TCRdb's copy has only in-frame clones and leaves some out. The data show 210,000 or so clones, about 79% seen once. Looked up from germline, CDR1 is MDHEN and CDR2 is SYDVKM. This CDR3 comprises 14 residues. Trimming stripped 3 bases from V and 2 bases from J, with 8 bases between. The rearrangement links TRBV28 to TRBJ1-5; D gene ambiguous. Input material: PBMCs. This TCR came from a man between 18 and 29 years old in good health and CMV-seronegative. CDR3 region: CASSLEVGNQPQHF. The CDR3 coding sequence is TGTGCCAGCAGTTTGGAGGTTGGCAATCAGCCCCAGCATTTT.